The source of this TCR beta chain is a study of CD8 T cells in Susac syndrome. An amount of RNA that ranged from 0.5 to 1 ug was reverse transcribed with random hexamers. TCRdb processed the immunoSEQ multiplex PCR reads anew with MiXCR; each CDR3 protein has one entry. This table has about 130,000 distinct CDR3 sequences, around 94% appearing once. Deletions cut 0 bases from V and 3 bases from J, with 9 bases between. The germline CDR1 and CDR2 sequences are SGDLS and YYNGEE. This CDR3 is 14 amino acids long. The sequencing input was CD8+ T cells from PBMCs. V is TRBV9 and J is TRBJ1-2; D might be TRBD1 (5 bases). The receptor comes from a human donor with Susac syndrome. This chain's CDR3 is CASSVGGQYYGYTF. The CDR3 DNA is TGTGCCAGCAGCGTAGGCGGACAATACTATGGCTACACCTTC.